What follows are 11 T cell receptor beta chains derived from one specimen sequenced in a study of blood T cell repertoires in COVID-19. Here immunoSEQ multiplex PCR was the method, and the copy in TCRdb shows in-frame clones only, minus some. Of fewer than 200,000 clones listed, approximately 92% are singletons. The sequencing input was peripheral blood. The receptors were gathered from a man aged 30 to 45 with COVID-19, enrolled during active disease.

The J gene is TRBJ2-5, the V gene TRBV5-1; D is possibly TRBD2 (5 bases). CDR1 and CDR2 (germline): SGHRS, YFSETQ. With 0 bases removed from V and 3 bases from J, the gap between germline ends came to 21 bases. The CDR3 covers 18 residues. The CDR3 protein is CASSLGARWGAAEETQYF. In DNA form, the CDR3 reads TGCGCCAGCAGCTTGGGGGCCCGTTGGGGAGCGGCTGAAGAGACCCAGTACTTC.

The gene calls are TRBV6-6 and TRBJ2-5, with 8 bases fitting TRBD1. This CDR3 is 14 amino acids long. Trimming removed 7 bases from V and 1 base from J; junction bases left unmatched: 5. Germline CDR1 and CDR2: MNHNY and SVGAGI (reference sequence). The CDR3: CASIRTGSQETQYF. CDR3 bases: TGTGCCAGCATCCGGACAGGGAGCCAAGAGACCCAGTACTTC.

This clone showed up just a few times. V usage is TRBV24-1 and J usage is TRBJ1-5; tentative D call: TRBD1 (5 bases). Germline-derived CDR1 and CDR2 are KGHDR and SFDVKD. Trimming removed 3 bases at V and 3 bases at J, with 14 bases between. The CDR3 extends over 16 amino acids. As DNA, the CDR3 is TGTGCCACCAGTGATGGGGGAGGTTCTCTCAATCAGCCCCAGCATTTT. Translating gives CATSDGGGSLNQPQHF.

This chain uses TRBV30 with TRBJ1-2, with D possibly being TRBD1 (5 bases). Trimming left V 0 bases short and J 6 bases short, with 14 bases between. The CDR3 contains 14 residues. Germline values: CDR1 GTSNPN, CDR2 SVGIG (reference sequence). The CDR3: CAWSVLGGVNGYTF. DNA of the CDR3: TGTGCCTGGAGTGTACTTGGAGGGGTAAATGGCTACACCTTC.

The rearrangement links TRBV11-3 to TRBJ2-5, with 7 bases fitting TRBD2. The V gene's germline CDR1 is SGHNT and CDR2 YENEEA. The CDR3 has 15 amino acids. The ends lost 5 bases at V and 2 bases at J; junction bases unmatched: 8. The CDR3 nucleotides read TGTGCCAGCAGCCCCAGGAGCGGGGATCAAGAGACCCAGTACTTC. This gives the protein CASSPRSGDQETQYF.

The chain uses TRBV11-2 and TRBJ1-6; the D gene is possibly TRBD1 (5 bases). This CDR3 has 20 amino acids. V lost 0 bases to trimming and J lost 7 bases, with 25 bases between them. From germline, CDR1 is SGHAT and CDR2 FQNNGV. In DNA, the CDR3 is TGTGCCAGCAGCTTAGAGCCTACCCAGCCTTACGTGACAGCAAATTCACCCCTCCACTTT. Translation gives CASSLEPTQPYVTANSPLHF.

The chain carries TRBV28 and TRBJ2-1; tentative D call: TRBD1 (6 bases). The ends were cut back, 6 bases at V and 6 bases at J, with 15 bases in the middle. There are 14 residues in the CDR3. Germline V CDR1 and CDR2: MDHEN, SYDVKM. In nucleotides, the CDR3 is TGTGCCAGCAGGCTCACCGGACAGTTCAATGAGCAGTTCTTC. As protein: CASRLTGQFNEQFF. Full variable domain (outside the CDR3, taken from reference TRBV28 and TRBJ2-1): DVKVTQSSRYLVKRTGEKVFLECVQDMDHENMFWYRQDPGLGLRLIYFSYDVKMKEKGDIPEGYSVSREKKERFSLILESASTNQTSMYLCASRLTGQFNEQFFGPGTRLTVL.

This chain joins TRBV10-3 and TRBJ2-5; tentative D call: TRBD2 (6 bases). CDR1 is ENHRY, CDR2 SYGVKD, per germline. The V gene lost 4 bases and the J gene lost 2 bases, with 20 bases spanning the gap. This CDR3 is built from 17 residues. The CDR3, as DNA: TGTGCCATCAGTGGACGGGTGGGGGGTTCGCAACAAGAGACCCAGTACTTC. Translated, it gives CAISGRVGGSQQETQYF.

This chain's CDR3 is CASSSIPGQGGYSNQPQHF. CDR3 nucleotides: TGTGCCAGCAGCTCGATACCGGGACAGGGGGGATATAGCAATCAGCCCCAGCATTTT. The chain joins TRBV6-2 or TRBV6-3 to TRBJ1-5, with 11 bases matching TRBD1. Germline assignment: CDR1 MNHEY and CDR2 SVGEGT. The CDR3 has 19 amino acids. Germline trimming cut 6 bases from V and 0 bases from J; bases unmatched to any gene: 13.

CDR3 nucleotide sequence: TGTGCCAGTAGTATGAGAGGGTGGGAGACCCAGTACTTC. Its protein is CASSMRGWETQYF. The gene calls are TRBV19 and TRBJ2-5, with D tentatively TRBD2 (5 bases). CDR1 is LNHDA and CDR2 is SQIVND in the germline V gene (reference sequence). This CDR3 contains 13 residues. Trimming took 3 bases from V and 5 from J, leaving 10 bases between them.

The CDR3: CATSEPNGANYGYTF. Here the CDR3 DNA reads TGTGCCACCAGTGAACCCAATGGAGCTAACTATGGCTACACCTTC. The V and J genes are TRBV24-1 and TRBJ1-2; D not resolved. The V gene lost 4 bases and the J gene lost 0 bases, with 11 bases spanning the gap. Germline V gene sequence: CDR1 KGHDR, CDR2 SFDVKD. The length of the CDR3 is 15 residues.